These T cell receptor beta chains were read from a single sample in a study of T cell responses to AZD1222 COVID-19 vaccine. TCRdb keeps only in-frame clones here, not all; method: immunoSEQ multiplex PCR. The sample lists about 86,000 clones; roughly 90% were seen once. Sequenced here: peripheral blood, sampled 28 days after the second AZD1222 dose. The receptors come from an adult who received the AZD1222 COVID-19 vaccine. Each CDR3 is given with its conserved first and last residue. The order of the fields is D gene, J gene, clone size, V gene, CDR3 protein, CDR3 DNA. D genes are given only for firm matches. Clone size is shown for a subset of rows, as once, few, many or a class of expanded clone.

>-|TRBJ2-3|-|TRBV4-2
CASSQGVRLASEDTDTQYF
TGTGCCAGCAGCCAAGGTGTTAGGCTAGCCTCCGAAGACACAGATACGCAGTATTTT
>-|TRBJ1-4|-|TRBV30
CAWSEGGPGEKLFF
TGTGCCTGGAGTGAGGGAGGGCCGGGTGAAAAACTGTTTTTT
>-|TRBJ1-2|-|TRBV3-1/TRBV3-2
CASSQVGYGYTF
TGTGCCAGCAGCCAAGTTGGGTATGGCTACACCTTC
>-|TRBJ1-3|-|TRBV7-9
CASSRTDSGNTIYF
TGTGCCAGCAGCCGGACGGACTCTGGAAACACCATATATTTT
>-|TRBJ1-3|-|TRBV5-1
CASSPGRTSGNTIYF
TGCGCCAGCAGTCCGGGACGGACCTCTGGAAACACCATATATTTT
>TRBD2|TRBJ2-7|few|TRBV29-1
CSVVTRGGITEQYF
TGCAGCGTTGTAACTCGGGGAGGGATCACCGAGCAGTACTTC
>-|TRBJ2-7|-|TRBV18
CASSPVAGSYEQYF
TGTGCCAGCTCACCAGTCGCAGGTTCCTACGAGCAGTACTTC
>TRBD1|TRBJ1-1|-|TRBV28
CASKEQGENTEAFF
TGTGCCAGCAAAGAACAGGGGGAGAACACTGAAGCTTTCTTT
>-|TRBJ1-6|-|TRBV27
CASSFSLRPENSPLHF
TGTGCCAGCAGTTTCTCTCTCCGGCCGGAAAATTCACCCCTCCACTTT
>-|TRBJ2-7|-|TRBV6-1
CASSEAASGEQYF
TGTGCCAGCAGTGAAGCGGCCTCAGGGGAGCAGTACTTC
>-|TRBJ2-1|-|TRBV9
CASSVDLYNEQFF
TGTGCCAGCAGCGTAGACCTCTACAATGAGCAGTTCTTC
>-|TRBJ1-2|-|TRBV6-5
CASSLRELFRGYTF
TGTGCCAGCAGTCTTCGGGAGCTATTTCGTGGCTACACCTTC